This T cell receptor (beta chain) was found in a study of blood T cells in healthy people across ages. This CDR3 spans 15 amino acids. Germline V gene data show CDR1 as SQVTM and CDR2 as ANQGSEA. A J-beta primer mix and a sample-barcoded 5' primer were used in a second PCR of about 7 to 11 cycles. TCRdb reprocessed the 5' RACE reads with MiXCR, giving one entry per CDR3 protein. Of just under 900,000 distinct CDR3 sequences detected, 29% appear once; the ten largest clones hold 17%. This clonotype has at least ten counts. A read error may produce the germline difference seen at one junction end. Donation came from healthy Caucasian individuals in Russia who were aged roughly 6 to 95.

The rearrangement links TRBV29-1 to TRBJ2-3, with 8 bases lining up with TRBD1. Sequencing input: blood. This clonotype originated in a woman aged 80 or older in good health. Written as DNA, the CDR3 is TGCAGCGTCGAAGGGACAGGAACCTCCACAGATACGCAGTATTTT. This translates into CSVEGTGTSTDTQYF.